The clone carrying this T cell receptor beta chain was counted at least ten times. This CDR3 has 17 amino acids. In germline, CDR1 is SQVTM, CDR2 ANQGSEA. This sample stems from a study of OX40 agonist ivuxolimab in advanced cancers. The protocol was immunoSEQ multiplex PCR, while the TCRdb copy is restricted to in-frame clones and leaves out a portion. The data show 70,000 or so clones, roughly 84% seen once. This TCR came from an adult with an advanced solid tumor such as melanoma, head and neck, liver or kidney cancer. The rearrangement uses TRBV29-1 and TRBJ2-2; TRBD1 aligns across 7 bases. Sequenced here: CD4+ or CD8+ T cells sorted from blood, sampled in a trial of the OX40 agonist ivuxolimab. The CDR3 DNA is TGCAGATCTTCTCGAGCTGGGGACAGCAAGAACACCGGGGAGCTGTTTTTT. It yields the protein CRSSRAGDSKNTGELFF.